The rows below give T cell receptor beta chains drawn from one sample of a study of cytomegalovirus exposure and HLA in healthy donors. Assay: immunoSEQ multiplex PCR; the TCRdb copy retains only in-frame clones and omits some. The data contain about 140,000 clones, around 80% of them singletons. Sequenced input: PBMCs. These receptors came from a man aged 25 to 40 in good health and CMV-seropositive. Each CDR3 is given with its conserved first and last residue. A D gene is named only where the DNA matches it firmly. Size is omitted from some rows. Given values are once, few, many or a class for expanded clones.

>-|-|TRBJ2-7|TRBV10-1
TGCGCCAGCAGTGGAGGGGGCTCCTACGAGCAGTACTTC
CASSGGGSYEQYF
>-|once|TRBJ1-1|TRBV4-3
TGCGCCAGCAGCCAAGAACAGTTCCTTATGACTGAAGCTTTCTTT
CASSQEQFLMTEAFF
>-|-|TRBJ1-2|TRBV9
TGTGCCAGCAGCGTCGGGGATCCTGGGGGCTACACCTTC
CASSVGDPGGYTF
>TRBD2|-|TRBJ2-5|TRBV7-2
TGTGCCACCGGGACGGGGGGGACGGAGACCCAGTACTTC
CATGTGGTETQYF
>TRBD2|-|TRBJ2-3|TRBV5-1
TGCGCCAGCAGCGGGACCGGGACTAGCGGGAGTATTGTTGGGACAGATACGCAGTATTTT
CASSGTGTSGSIVGTDTQYF
>-|-|TRBJ1-4|TRBV30
TGTGCCTGGAGTGCGGGTCAAGTGGGTGAAAAACTGTTTTTT
CAWSAGQVGEKLFF
>TRBD1|-|TRBJ2-2|TRBV12-5
TGTGCTAGTGGCCCTTCGGCGACAGGGATGAGGGCGGGGGAGCTGTTTTTT
CASGPSATGMRAGELFF
>TRBD1|-|TRBJ1-2|TRBV7-2
TGTGCCAGCAGCCCCAGGTTCATGGACAGGGGGTATGGCTACACCTTC
CASSPRFMDRGYGYTF
>-|-|TRBJ2-7|TRBV19
TGTGCCAGTAGTATAGTTGGGACATTATACGAGCAGTACTTC
CASSIVGTLYEQYF
>-|-|TRBJ1-6|TRBV5-1
TGCGCCAGCAGCACTACAGGGAACCAATATAATTCACCCCTCCACTTT
CASSTTGNQYNSPLHF
>TRBD2|-|TRBJ2-2|TRBV7-2
TGTGCCAGCACCCACTGGACTAGCGGGGCCGGGGAGCTGTTTTTT
CASTHWTSGAGELFF
>-|-|TRBJ1-1|TRBV5-6
TGTGCCAGCAGCTTGGGGAGGGTCACTGAAGCTTTCTTT
CASSLGRVTEAFF
>-|once|TRBJ2-1|TRBV27
TGTGCCAGCAGCGCAACTAGCAATGAGCAGTTCTTC
CASSATSNEQFF
>-|once|TRBJ1-1|TRBV6-5
TGTGCCAGCAGTTTACAGGGAATAGGGACTGAAGCTTTCTTT
CASSLQGIGTEAFF
>TRBD1|-|TRBJ2-5|TRBV6-1
TGTGCCAGCAGTGTGGCCCGACAGGGCCAAGAGACCCAGTACTTC
CASSVARQGQETQYF
>-|-|TRBJ2-1|TRBV7-2
TGTGCCAGCAGCTTAGGACAGGTGGATGAGCAGTTCTTC
CASSLGQVDEQFF
>TRBD2|-|TRBJ2-1|TRBV6-5
TGTGCCAGCAGTCGCGGACTGGCGGGAGGGAAATTCTTC
CASSRGLAGGKFF
>TRBD1|-|TRBJ2-3|TRBV6-5
TGTGCCAGCAGTTGGACCCGACAGGGGGCCGGAGATACGCAGTATTTT
CASSWTRQGAGDTQYF
>-|-|TRBJ2-3|TRBV5-4
TGTGCCAGCAGCTTATCTCTTGATACGCAGTATTTT
CASSLSLDTQYF
>-|-|TRBJ1-1|TRBV14
TGTGCCAGCAGCCAAGCGATTTTAGGGCTGGAGGACACTGAAGCTTTCTTT
CASSQAILGLEDTEAFF
>-|-|TRBJ1-5|TRBV6-6
TGTGCCAGCAGTTACTATCAGGGTGGGTCACAGCCCCAGCATTTT
CASSYYQGGSQPQHF
>-|-|TRBJ1-2|TRBV11-2
TGTGCCAGCAGCTTAGGAGGCGGGGGCCTCTATGGCTACACCTTC
CASSLGGGGLYGYTF
>-|-|TRBJ2-1|TRBV7-8
TGTGCCAGCAGCTTAAAAGGGACTTCCAATGAGCAGTTCTTC
CASSLKGTSNEQFF
>-|-|TRBJ2-7|TRBV9
TGTGCCAGCAGCGTAGCCGATGGGACTCCGGCCGTGAACGAGCAGTACTTC
CASSVADGTPAVNEQYF
>TRBD2|-|TRBJ2-5|TRBV6-6
TGTGCCAGCAGTCGCAGGACTAGCGGACAAGAGACCCAGTACTTC
CASSRRTSGQETQYF
>TRBD2|-|TRBJ2-1|TRBV6-5
TGTGCCAGCCGACTAGCGGGGGCCTACAATGAGCAGTTCTTC
CASRLAGAYNEQFF
>TRBD2|-|TRBJ2-5|TRBV7-9
TGTGCCAGCAGCTTTCGGGCGGTCGGGAGGGGAGGAGAGACCCAGTACTTC
CASSFRAVGRGGETQYF
>-|-|TRBJ2-3|TRBV5-1
TGCGCCAGCAGCTTGGGGGGGGTGACAGATACGCAGTATTTT
CASSLGGVTDTQYF
>-|-|TRBJ2-1|TRBV2
TGTGCCAGCAGTGAAGCGCCGGGGGTGCCTGATAATGAGCAGTTCTTC
CASSEAPGVPDNEQFF
>-|-|TRBJ2-7|TRBV5-8
TGTGCCAGCAGCTCGGGACTCCCCTTCTCCTACGAGCAGTACTTC
CASSSGLPFSYEQYF
>-|-|TRBJ1-5|TRBV25-1
TGTGCCAGCAGCACAGGGACGGGGCAGCCCCAGCATTTT
CASSTGTGQPQHF
>TRBD1|-|TRBJ1-5|TRBV29-1
TGCAGCGCCCAGGGACAGGGCAATCAGCCCCAGCATTTT
CSAQGQGNQPQHF
>-|once|TRBJ2-1|TRBV6-5
TGTGCCAGCAAAAAAGGGGGCTCCTACAATGAGCAGTTCTTC
CASKKGGSYNEQFF
>TRBD2|few|TRBJ2-7|TRBV4-1
TGCGCCAGCAGCCTCCTAGCGGGAGTTACCGAGCAGTACTTC
CASSLLAGVTEQYF
>-|-|TRBJ1-4|TRBV11-2
TGTGCCAGCAGCCGTGGGGGGGCGCAGGGAAATGAAAAACTGTTTTTT
CASSRGGAQGNEKLFF